The clone carrying this T cell receptor beta chain was seen at least ten times. This entry is derived from a study of blood T cells in healthy people across ages. CDR3 length: 16 residues. V was pared by 4 bases and J by 5 bases, with 9 bases of the junction left unmatched. The germline gives CDR1 SGHRS, CDR2 YFSETQ. The use of a sample-barcoded 5' primer and a J-beta primer mix characterized a second PCR of about 7 to 12 cycles. TCRdb used MiXCR to reprocess the 5' RACE reads, holding one entry per CDR3 protein. The table shows about 840,000 distinct CDR3 sequences, with almost 30% occurring only once. In addition, the sample was reused for a study of T cells of mothers and their children.

The chain has TRBV5-1 and TRBJ2-5, with 12 bases aligning to TRBD2. The sequence came from a woman in her thirties or forties in good health. The material sequenced was blood. CDR3 coding DNA: TGCGCCAGCAGCCCCGCTAGCGGGGGGGCCCGTGAGACCCAGTACTTC. It translates to CASSPASGGARETQYF.